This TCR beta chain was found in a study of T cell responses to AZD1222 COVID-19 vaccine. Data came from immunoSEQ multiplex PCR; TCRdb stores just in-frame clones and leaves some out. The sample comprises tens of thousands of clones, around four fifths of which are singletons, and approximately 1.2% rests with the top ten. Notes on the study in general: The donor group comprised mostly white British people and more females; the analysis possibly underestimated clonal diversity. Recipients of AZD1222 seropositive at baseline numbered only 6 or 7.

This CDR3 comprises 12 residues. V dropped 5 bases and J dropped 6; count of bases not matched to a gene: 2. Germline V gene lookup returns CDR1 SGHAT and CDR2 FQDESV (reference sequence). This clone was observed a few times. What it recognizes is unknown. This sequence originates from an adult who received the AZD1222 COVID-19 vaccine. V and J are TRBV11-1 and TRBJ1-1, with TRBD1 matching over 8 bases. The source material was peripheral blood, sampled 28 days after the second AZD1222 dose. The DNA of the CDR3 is TGTGCCAGCAGCGAACAGGGGGCTGAAGCTTTCTTT. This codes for CASSEQGAEAFF.